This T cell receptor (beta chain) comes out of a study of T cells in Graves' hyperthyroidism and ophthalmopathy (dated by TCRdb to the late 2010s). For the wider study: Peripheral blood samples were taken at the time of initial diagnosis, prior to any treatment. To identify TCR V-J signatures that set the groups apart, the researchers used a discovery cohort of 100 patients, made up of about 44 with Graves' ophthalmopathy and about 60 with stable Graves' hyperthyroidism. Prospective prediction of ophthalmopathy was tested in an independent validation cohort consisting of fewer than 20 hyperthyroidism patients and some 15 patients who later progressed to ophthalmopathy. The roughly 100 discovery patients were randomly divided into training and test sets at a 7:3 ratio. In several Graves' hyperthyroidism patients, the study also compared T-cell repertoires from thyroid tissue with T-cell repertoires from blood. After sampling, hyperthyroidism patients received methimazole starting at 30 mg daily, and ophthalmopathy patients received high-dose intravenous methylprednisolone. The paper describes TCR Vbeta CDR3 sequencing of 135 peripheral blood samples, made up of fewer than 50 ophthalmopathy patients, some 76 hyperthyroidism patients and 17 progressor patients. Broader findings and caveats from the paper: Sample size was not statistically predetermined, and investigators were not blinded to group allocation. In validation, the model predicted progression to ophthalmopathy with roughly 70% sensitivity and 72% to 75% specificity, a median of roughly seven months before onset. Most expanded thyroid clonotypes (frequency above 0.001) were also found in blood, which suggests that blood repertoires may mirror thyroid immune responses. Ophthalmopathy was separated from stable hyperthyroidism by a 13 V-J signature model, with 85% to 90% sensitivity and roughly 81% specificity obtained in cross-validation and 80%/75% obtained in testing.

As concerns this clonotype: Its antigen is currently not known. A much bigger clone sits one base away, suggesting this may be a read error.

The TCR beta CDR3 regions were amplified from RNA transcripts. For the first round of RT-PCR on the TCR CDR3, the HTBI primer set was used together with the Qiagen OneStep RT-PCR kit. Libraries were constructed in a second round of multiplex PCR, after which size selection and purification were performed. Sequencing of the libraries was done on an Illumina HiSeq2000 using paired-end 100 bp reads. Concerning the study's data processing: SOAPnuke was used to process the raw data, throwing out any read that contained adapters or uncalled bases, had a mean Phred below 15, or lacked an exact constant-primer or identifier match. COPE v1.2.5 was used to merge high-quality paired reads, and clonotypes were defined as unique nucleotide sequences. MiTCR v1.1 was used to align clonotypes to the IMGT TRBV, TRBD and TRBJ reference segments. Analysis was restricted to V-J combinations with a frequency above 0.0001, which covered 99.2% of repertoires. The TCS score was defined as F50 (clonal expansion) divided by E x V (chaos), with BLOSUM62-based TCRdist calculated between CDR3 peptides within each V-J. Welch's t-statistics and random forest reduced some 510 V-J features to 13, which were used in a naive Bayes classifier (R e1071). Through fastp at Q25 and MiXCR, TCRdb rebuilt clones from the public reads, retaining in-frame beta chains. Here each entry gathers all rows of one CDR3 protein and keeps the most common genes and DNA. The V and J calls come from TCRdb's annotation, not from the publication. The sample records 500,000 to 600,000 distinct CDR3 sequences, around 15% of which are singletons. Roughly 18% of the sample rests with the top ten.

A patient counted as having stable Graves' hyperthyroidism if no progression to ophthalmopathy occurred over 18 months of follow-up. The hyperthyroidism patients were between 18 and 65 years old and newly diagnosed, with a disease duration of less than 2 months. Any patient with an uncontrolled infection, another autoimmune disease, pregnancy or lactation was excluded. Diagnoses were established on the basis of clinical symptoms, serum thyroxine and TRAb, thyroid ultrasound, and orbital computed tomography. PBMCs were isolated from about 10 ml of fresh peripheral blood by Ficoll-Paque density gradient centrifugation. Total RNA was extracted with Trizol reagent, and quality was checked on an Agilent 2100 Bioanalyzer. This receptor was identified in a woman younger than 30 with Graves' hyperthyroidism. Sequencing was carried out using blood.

The DNA sequence is given as TGCAGTGCTAGAGATGGGGGGGGCTCCTACAATGAGCAGTTCTTC. Translation gives CSARDGGGSYNEQFF. The rearranged chain carries TRBV20-1 and TRBJ2-1, with 7 central nucleotides matching TRBD2. From cysteine to phenylalanine, the CDR3 is 15 amino acids long. Only the CDR3 part of the read is kept: 45 bases, read in frame from the first base. CDR1 DFQATT and CDR2 SNEGSKA are derived from the germline V gene (reference sequence). V ends up 0 bases short and J 0 bases short, with an unmatched junction base count of 2.